These 17 T cell receptor delta chains share one sample of origin, sequenced in a study of intestinal T cells in coeliac disease. BIOMED-2 primers amplified bulk TRD sequences from approximately 160 ng of biopsy DNA. TCRdb re-called the multiplex PCR reads via CATT. This table holds roughly 1,500 delta-chain clones, 69% found once. Genomic DNA came from ten approximately 4.8-µm formalin-fixed paraffin-embedded scrolls per case. The sample comprised a duodenal biopsy. Receptor source: a human donor with celiac disease.

Remarks on this clone: A far larger clone is only one base removed, so a read error is likely. CDR3: CASSYWGITGKLIF. CDR3 nucleotide sequence: TGTGCCTCCTCTTACTGGGGGATAACAGGTAAACTCATCTTT. The chain has TRDV3 and TRDJ1; 11 bases map to TRDD3. Unmatched junction bases numbered 11, after V lost 4 bases and J lost 7 bases. The CDR3 contains 14 residues. Germline CDR1 TVYSNPD, CDR2 GDNSRS (reference sequence).

This chain joins TRDV1 and TRDJ1, with TRDD3 identical over 12 bases. This CDR3 is 32 amino acids long. Germline CDR1 TSWWSYY, CDR2 QGS. J was trimmed by 0 bases and V by 0 bases; bases with no gene match: 47. CDR3 sequence: CALGELYRGVVWSLESLALLGDTREYTDKLIF. In nucleotides, the CDR3 is TGTGCTCTTGGGGAACTTTACAGAGGGGTCGTGTGGTCCCTAGAATCTCTAGCGCTACTGGGGGATACCCGGGAGTACACCGATAAACTCATCTTT.

By sample share, this clone is large. The chain uses TRDV3 and TRDJ1; D ambiguous. This CDR3 has 14 amino acids. V was shortened by 1 base and J by 3 bases, with 15 bases between the two germline ends. Germline CDR1 reads TVYSNPD; CDR2 reads GDNSRS (reference sequence). The CDR3 here is CAFIAVSNPDKLIF. The CDR3 DNA reads as TGTGCCTTTATCGCTGTGTCCAACCCCGATAAACTCATCTTT. The variable domain in full, with the rest retrieved from reference TRDV3 and TRDJ1, is CDKVTQSSPDQTVASGSEVVLLCTYDTVYSNPDLFWYRIRPDYSFQFVFYGDNSRSEGADFTQGRFSVKHILTQKAFHLVISPVRTEDSATYYCAFIAVSNPDKLIFGKGTRVTVEP.

By share, this clone ranks as large. The CDR3 loop is CALGELILPDMADKLIF. The CDR3 DNA reads TGTGCTCTTGGGGAACTAATCCTCCCAGATATGGCCGATAAACTCATCTTT. The V call is TRDV1, the J call TRDJ1, with no clear D. From germline, CDR1 is TSWWSYY and CDR2 QGS. This CDR3 is built from 17 residues. Between the trimmed V and J ends, which lost 0 bases and 3 bases, there was a span of 17 bases.

Worth noting for this clone: This likely reflects a read error, since a far larger clone is one base away. The rearrangement links TRDV1 to TRDJ1; 9 bases map to TRDD2. J was trimmed by 8 bases and V by 3 bases; bases with no gene match: 4. The CDR3 extends over 13 amino acids. Germline V gene lookup returns CDR1 TSWWSYY and CDR2 QGS. The CDR3 spells CALGESFLRKLIF. CDR3 bases: TGTGCTCTTGGGGAGTCCTTCCTACGGAAACTCATCTTT.

To note about this clone: Since a far larger clone is one base different, this is likely a read error. This chain uses TRDV1 with TRDJ1, with 8 bases identical to TRDD3. CDR3 length: 19 amino acids. V was clipped by 1 base and J by 2 bases; unmatched bases: 15. Germline V lookup: CDR1 TSWWSYY, CDR2 QGS. CDR3 amino acids: CALGEQLALGDAPTDKLIF. In nucleotides, the CDR3 is TGTGCTCTTGGGGAACAGCTCGCCCTGGGGGACGCTCCTACCGATAAACTCATCTTT.

A word on this clone: With only one base between it and a far larger clone, this is likely a read error. Other DNA sequences of this sample code for an identical CDR3. The chain employs TRDV3 and TRDJ1, with D possibly being TRDD1 (5 bases). Trimming took off 3 bases at V and 0 bases at J, with 23 bases between the two ends. Germline V CDR1 and CDR2: TVYSNPD, GDNSRS (reference sequence). The CDR3 extends over 17 amino acids. DNA for the CDR3: TGTGCCTTCACACAAATATACACCAAAGCCAACACCGATAAACTCATCTTT. Translation gives CAFTQIYTKANTDKLIF. The whole variable domain, remainder taken from reference TRDV3 and TRDJ1, is CDKVTQSSPDQTVASGSEVVLLCTYDTVYSNPDLFWYRIRPDYSFQFVFYGDNSRSEGADFTQGRFSVKHILTQKAFHLVISPVRTEDSATYYCAFTQIYTKANTDKLIFGKGTRVTVEP.

Only one count was recorded for this clone. This may come from a read error, since a much larger clone is one base off. This specimen includes other DNA sequences encoding the same CDR3. V and J are TRDV3 and TRDJ1; the D is unclear. This CDR3 is 16 amino acids long. Germline V gene sequence: CDR1 TVYSNPD, CDR2 GDNSRS (reference sequence). CDR3 nucleotides: TGTGCCTTTGGATCAGAGATGATGGTGGCCACCGATAAACTGATCTTT. This gives the protein CAFGSEMMVATDKLIF.

V gene TRDV1 combines with J gene TRDJ1, with a possible D match to TRDD3 (6 bases). CDR1 and CDR2 from the germline V gene are TSWWSYY and QGS. The CDR3 has 18 residues. V dropped 4 bases and J dropped 0 bases, with 21 bases sitting between them. CDR3 nucleotides: TGTGCTCTTGGGGGGAACTGGGTCCCGCGGGCTTACACCGATAAACTCATCTTT. It translates to CALGGNWVPRAYTDKLIF.

With regard to this clone: A far larger clone is one base from this, pointing to a likely read error. The chain has TRDV3 and TRDJ1; D possibly corresponds to TRDD1 (5 bases). CDR1 is TVYSNPD and CDR2 is GDNSRS in the germline V gene (reference sequence). Trimming stripped 2 bases from V and 0 bases from J, with 22 bases between. This CDR3 has 17 residues. The CDR3 bases are TGTGCCTTTCCACAAATATACACCAAAGCCAACACCGATAAACTCATCTTT. Amino acid sequence: CAFPQIYTKANTDKLIF.

This clone is large in the sample. The V call is TRDV1, the J call TRDJ1; 12 positions match TRDD3. The CDR3 totals 23 residues. From germline, CDR1 is TSWWSYY and CDR2 QGS. The junction had 20 bases not matched to a gene; V was cut back by 0 bases and J by 0 bases. The chain's CDR3 is CALGELGGTLPHWGIPYTDKLIF. The CDR3 DNA is TGTGCTCTTGGGGAACTAGGGGGTACACTTCCCCACTGGGGGATACCCTACACCGATAAACTCATCTTT.

With respect to this clone: A single base is all that separates this from a far larger clone, so a read error is likely. The chain employs TRDV1 and TRDJ1; tentative D call: TRDD2 (6 bases). Trimming removed 0 bases from V and 3 bases from J, with 23 bases in between. Germline V CDR1 and CDR2: TSWWSYY, QGS. The CDR3 is 19 residues long. The DNA for the CDR3 is TGTGCTCTTGGGGAACTGTCCTACCCCCGGTGGGCGACCCCCGATAAACTCATCTTT. It translates to CALGELSYPRWATPDKLIF.

This chain connects TRDV1 to TRDJ1, with 7 bases identical to TRDD3. CDR3 length: 16 amino acids. CDR1 is TSWWSYY and CDR2 is QGS in the germline V gene. Germline trimming cut 6 bases from V and 0 bases from J; bases unmatched to any gene: 10. The CDR3 spells CALGYWGYLYTDKLIF. CDR3 nucleotide sequence: TGTGCTCTTGGATACTGGGGATATCTATACACCGATAAACTCATCTTT.

V gene TRDV1 was called; the J gene was not; the DNA was not used to check the table's D call, TRDD3. The germline V gene has CDR1 TSWWSYY and CDR2 QGS. This CDR3 has 34 amino acids. In DNA form, the CDR3 reads TGTGCTCTTGGGGAACGGTCTTCCCTCACGTGGGGGATCGCCCCGGTTTTCCCCGGCACCGAAGGCACAATGAAACACATCAGTATAAAAACCCTCTTCTTC. This encodes CALGERSSLTWGIAPVFPGTEGTMKHISIKTLFF.

The chain uses TRDV1 and TRDJ1, with D tentatively TRDD3 (7 bases). The ends were cut back, 1 base at V and 0 bases at J, with 36 bases in the middle. Germline V gene data show CDR1 as TSWWSYY and CDR2 as QGS. CDR3 size: 24 residues. The CDR3 bases are TGTGCTCTTGGGGAACCGGTCCTACGCTGCGGGGGGATTGAGCATTGTGAGTACACCGATAAACTCATCTTT. Translation: CALGEPVLRCGGIEHCEYTDKLIF.

In its sample, this clone ranks as large. The same CDR3 can be traced to other DNA sequences in this sample. The chain combines TRDV2 with TRDJ1, with a possible D match to TRDD3 (6 bases). The length of the CDR3 is 17 residues. V lost 0 bases, J lost 0 bases, and 16 bases lay in between. The germline V gene has CDR1 GEAIGNYY and CDR2 EKD. DNA of the CDR3: TGTGCCTGTGACACCGAGGGGTGGGGGCGAAACACCGATAAACTCATCTTT. This translates into CACDTEGWGRNTDKLIF.

V and J are TRDV1 and TRDJ1; TRDD3 matches 11 bases. The CDR3 spans 27 residues. Germline assignment: CDR1 TSWWSYY and CDR2 QGS. The V segment lost 5 bases and the J segment 4 bases; nucleotides outside the gene matches: 42. The CDR3 coding sequence is TGTGCTCTTGGGACCCACCACCTCCTACTTGATGGGGGATACGGGGCCTTCCTCTATACTGGACGCGATAAACTCATCTTT. This encodes CALGTHHLLLDGGYGAFLYTGRDKLIF.